The subject of this entry is one T cell receptor (beta chain). The sample originates from a study of blood T cell repertoires in COVID-19. Study-wide context: Acute and convalescent COVID-19 samples came from the United States, Italy and Spain. In each case, the material was cDNA or gDNA derived from T cells, B-cell-depleted T cells, or PBMCs.

Study processing details: Using reference gene primer amplification, nucleated cell counts were estimated. Generated by immunoSEQ multiplex PCR, the TCRdb table keeps only in-frame clones and is missing some. V and J calls and clone size are as listed in that table; D and trimming were resolved from the DNA. The sample holds 100,000 to 110,000 clones, roughly 84% seen once. This CDR3 has 16 amino acids. In germline, CDR1 is LGHNA, CDR2 YSLEER. V lost 4 bases and J lost 4, with 19 bases in between. The sequence came from a human donor in a cohort sampled during active COVID-19. Sequenced input: peripheral blood. This chain links TRBV4-3 with TRBJ1-2; D is unresolved. Here the CDR3 DNA reads TGCGCCAGCAGCCTAACCTTCCTGGGAGTAAGCTATGGCTACACCTTC. This codes for CASSLTFLGVSYGYTF.